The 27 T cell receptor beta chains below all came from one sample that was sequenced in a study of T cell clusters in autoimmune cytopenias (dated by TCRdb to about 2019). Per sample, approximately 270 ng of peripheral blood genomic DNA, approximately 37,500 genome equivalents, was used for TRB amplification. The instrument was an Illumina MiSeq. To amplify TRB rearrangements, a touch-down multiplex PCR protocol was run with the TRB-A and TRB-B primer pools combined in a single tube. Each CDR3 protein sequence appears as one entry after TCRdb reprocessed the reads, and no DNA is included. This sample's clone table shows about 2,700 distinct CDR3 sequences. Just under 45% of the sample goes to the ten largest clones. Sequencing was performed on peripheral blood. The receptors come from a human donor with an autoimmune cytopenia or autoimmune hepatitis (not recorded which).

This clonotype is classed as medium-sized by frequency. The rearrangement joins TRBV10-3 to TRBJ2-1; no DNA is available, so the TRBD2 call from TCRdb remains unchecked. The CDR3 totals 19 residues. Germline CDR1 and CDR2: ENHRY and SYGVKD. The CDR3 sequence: CAIRPWVAGERTAYNEQFF.

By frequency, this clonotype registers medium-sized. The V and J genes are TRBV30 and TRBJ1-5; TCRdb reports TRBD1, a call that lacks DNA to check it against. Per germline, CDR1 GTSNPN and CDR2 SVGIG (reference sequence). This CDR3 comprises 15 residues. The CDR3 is CAWRAGAHSNQPQHF.

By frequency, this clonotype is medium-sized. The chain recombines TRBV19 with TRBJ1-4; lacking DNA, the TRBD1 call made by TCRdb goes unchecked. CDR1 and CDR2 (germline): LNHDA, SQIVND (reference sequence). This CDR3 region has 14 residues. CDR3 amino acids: CASNQGANDEKLFF. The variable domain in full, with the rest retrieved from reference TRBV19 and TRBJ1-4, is DGGITQSPKYLFRKEGQNVTLSCEQNLNHDAMYWYRQDPGQGLRLIYYSQIVNDFQKGDIAEGYSVSREKKESFPLTVTSAQKNPTAFYLCASNQGANDEKLFFGSGTQLSVL.

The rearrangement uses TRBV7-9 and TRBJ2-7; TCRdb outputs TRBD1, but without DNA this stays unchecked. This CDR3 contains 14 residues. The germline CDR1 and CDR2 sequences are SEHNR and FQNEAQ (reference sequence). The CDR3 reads CASSFFGQAYEQYF.

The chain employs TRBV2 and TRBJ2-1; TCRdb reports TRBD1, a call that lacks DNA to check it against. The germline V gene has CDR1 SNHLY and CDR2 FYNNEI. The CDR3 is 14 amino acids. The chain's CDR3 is CASSPHGGGNEQFF. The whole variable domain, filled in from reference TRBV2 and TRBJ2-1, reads EPEVTQTPSHQVTQMGQEVILRCVPISNHLYFYWYRQILGQKVEFLVSFYNNEISEKSEIFDDQFSVERPDGSNFTLKIRSTKLEDSAMYFCASSPHGGGNEQFFGPGTRLTVL.

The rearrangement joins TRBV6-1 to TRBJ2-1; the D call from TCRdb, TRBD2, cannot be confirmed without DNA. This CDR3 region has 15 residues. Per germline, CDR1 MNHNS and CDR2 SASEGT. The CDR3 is CASLPGTSGNNEQFF.

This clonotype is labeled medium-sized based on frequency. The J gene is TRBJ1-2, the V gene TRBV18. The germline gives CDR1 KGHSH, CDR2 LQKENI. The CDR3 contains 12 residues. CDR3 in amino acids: CASSPGDGGYTF. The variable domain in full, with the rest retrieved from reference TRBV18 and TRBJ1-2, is NAGVMQNPRHLVRRRGQEARLRCSPMKGHSHVYWYRQLPEEGLKFMVYLQKENIIDESGMPKERFSAEFPKEGPSILRIQQVVRGDSAAYFCASSPGDGGYTFGSGTRLTVV.

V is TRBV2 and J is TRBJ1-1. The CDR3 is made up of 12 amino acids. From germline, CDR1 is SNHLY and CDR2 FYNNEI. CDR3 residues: CASSVENTEAFF.

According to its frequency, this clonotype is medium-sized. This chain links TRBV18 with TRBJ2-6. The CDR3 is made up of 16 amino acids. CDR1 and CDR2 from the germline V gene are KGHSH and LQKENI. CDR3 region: CASSQKPGSGANVLTF.

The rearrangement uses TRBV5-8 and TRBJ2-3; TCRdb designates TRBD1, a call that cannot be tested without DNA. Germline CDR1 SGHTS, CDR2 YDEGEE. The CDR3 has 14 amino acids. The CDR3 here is CASSRWGDTDTQYF.

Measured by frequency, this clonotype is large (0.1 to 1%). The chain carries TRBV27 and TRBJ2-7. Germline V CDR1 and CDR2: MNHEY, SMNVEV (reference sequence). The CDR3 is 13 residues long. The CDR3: CASRMTGPYEQYF.

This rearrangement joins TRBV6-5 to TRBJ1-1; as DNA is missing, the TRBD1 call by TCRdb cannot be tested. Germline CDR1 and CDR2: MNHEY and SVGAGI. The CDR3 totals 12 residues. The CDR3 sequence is CASSFGGTEAFF.

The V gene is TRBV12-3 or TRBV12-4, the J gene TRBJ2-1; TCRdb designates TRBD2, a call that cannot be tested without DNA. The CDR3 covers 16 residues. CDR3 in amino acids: CASSGSGTSGANEQFF.

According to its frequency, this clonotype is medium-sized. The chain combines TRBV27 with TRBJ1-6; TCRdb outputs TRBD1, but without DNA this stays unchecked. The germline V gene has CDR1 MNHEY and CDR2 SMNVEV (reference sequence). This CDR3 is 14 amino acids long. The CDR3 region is CASSGTGLSSPLHF.

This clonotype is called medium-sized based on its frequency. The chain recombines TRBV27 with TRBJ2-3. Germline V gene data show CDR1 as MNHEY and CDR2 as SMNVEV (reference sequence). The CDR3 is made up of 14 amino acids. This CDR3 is CASSLNYGTDTQYF.

The CDR3 loop is CASSPTPGEVTDTQYF. The rearrangement links TRBV4-2 to TRBJ2-3; TCRdb designates TRBD1, a call that cannot be tested without DNA. This CDR3 spans 16 amino acids. Germline V CDR1 and CDR2: LGHNA, YNFKEQ.

CDR3 in amino acids: CSAMTRGELFF. The rearrangement uses TRBV20-1 and TRBJ2-2; without DNA, the TCRdb call of TRBD1 cannot be checked. From germline, CDR1 is DFQATT and CDR2 SNEGSKA (reference sequence). This CDR3 has 11 residues.

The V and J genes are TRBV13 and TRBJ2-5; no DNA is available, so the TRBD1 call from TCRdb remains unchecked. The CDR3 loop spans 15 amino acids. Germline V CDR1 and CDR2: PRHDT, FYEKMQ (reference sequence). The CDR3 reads CASSLGRDSGGTQYF. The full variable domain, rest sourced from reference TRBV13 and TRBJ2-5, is AAGVIQSPRHLIKEKRETATLKCYPIPRHDTVYWYQQGPGQDPQFLISFYEKMQSDKGSIPDRFSAQQFSDYHSELNMSSLELGDSALYFCASSLGRDSGGTQYFGPGTRLLVL.

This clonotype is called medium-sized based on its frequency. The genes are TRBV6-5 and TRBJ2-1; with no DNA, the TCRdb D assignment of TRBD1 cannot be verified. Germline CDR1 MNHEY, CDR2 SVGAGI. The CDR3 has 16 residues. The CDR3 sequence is CASSYRGTPSYNEQFF.

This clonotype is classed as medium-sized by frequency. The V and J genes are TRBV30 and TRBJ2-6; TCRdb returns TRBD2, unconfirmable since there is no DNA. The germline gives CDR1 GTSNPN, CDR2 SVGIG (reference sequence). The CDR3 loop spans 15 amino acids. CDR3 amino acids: CAWGAGGYGANVLTF.

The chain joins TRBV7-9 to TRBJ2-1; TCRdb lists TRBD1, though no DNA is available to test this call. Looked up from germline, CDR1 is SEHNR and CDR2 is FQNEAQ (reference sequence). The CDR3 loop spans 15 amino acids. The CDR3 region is CASSRPGQGTNEQFF.

CDR3 sequence: CASSILTGLQDTQYF. J is TRBJ2-3 and V is TRBV19; the TRBD1 assignment by TCRdb is unverifiable without DNA. The CDR3 has 15 residues. The germline gives CDR1 LNHDA, CDR2 SQIVND (reference sequence). The variable domain in full, with the rest retrieved from reference TRBV19 and TRBJ2-3, is DGGITQSPKYLFRKEGQNVTLSCEQNLNHDAMYWYRQDPGQGLRLIYYSQIVNDFQKGDIAEGYSVSREKKESFPLTVTSAQKNPTAFYLCASSILTGLQDTQYFGPGTRLTVL.

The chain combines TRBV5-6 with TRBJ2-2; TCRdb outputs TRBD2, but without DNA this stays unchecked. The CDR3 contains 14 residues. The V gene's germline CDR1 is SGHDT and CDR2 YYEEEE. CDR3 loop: CASKLAGVTGELFF.

CDR3 amino acids: CASSTGTRSTDTQYF. This chain uses TRBV6-1 with TRBJ2-3; with no DNA, the TCRdb D assignment of TRBD1 cannot be verified. Germline loops: CDR1 MNHNS, CDR2 SASEGT. CDR3 size: 15 residues.

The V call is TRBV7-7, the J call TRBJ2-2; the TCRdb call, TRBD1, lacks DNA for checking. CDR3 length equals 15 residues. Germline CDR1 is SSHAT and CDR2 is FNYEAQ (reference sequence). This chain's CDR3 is CASSPRTGWAGELFF.

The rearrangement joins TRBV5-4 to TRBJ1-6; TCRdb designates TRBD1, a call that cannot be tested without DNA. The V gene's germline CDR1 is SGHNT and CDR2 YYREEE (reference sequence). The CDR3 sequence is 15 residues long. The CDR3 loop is CASSLEQGARSPLHF. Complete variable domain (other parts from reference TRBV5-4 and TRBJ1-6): ETGVTQSPTHLIKTRGQQVTLRCSSQSGHNTVSWYQQALGQGPQFIFQYYREEENGRGNFPPRFSGLQFPNYSSELNVNALELDDSALYLCASSLEQGARSPLHFGNGTRLTVT.

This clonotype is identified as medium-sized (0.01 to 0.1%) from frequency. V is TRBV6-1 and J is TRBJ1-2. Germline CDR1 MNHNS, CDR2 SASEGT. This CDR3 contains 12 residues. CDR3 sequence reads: CASSEIRYGYTF.